This T cell receptor beta chain appears in the sequencing data of a study of PD-L1 blockade in urothelial cancer. Study-wide results and limits: Improved survival was predicted by pretreatment blood TCR clonality below the median.

V was clipped by 1 base and J by 5 bases; unmatched bases: 10. This CDR3 region has 16 residues. Germline V CDR1 and CDR2: SQVTM, ANQGSEA. Regarding this clone: The antigen remains unidentified.

Specified time point: peripheral blood 6 weeks after treatment start. Libraries were prepared by immunoSEQ multiplex PCR; TCRdb keeps only in-frame clonotypes and omits some of them. The sample contains about 48,000 clones, 80% to 90% of which appear only once. The TCR originated in a man in his sixties or seventies with urothelial cancer. J is TRBJ1-2 and V is TRBV29-1; TRBD1 agrees at 10 bases. The specimen was PBMCs, collected around atezolizumab (anti-PD-L1) treatment. The CDR3 DNA is TGCAGCGTTGAAGCCCGTGGGACAGGGGTTGGATATGGCTACACCTTC. Protein: CSVEARGTGVGYGYTF. The full variable domain, rest sourced from reference TRBV29-1 and TRBJ1-2, is SAVISQKPSRDICQRGTSLTIQCQVDSQVTMMFWYRQQPGQSLTLIATANQGSEATYESGFVIDKFPISRPNLTFSTLTVSNMSPEDSSIYLCSVEARGTGVGYGYTFGSGTRLTVV.